Listed below are T cell receptor beta chains from one sample, sequenced in a study of cytomegalovirus exposure and HLA in healthy donors. Using immunoSEQ multiplex PCR, the repertoire was profiled, and TCRdb retains in-frame clones only, with some absent. The sample lists around 100,000 clones; less than 80% were seen once. Material: PBMCs. These receptors all come from a man younger than 45 in good health and CMV-seropositive. CDR3s include the opening cysteine and the closing phenylalanine or tryptophan. The order of the fields is clone size, J gene, D gene, V gene, CDR3 DNA, CDR3 protein. D genes are given only for firm matches. The size entry is marked missing in some rows and otherwise reads once, few, many or a size class.

NA,TRBJ2-1,TRBD2,TRBV27,TGTGCCAGCAGCCTAGCGGGAAGCTCCTACAATGAGCAGTTCTTC,CASSLAGSSYNEQFF
few,TRBJ2-7,TRBD1,TRBV6-5,TGTGCCAGCAGTTACTCGGGGACAGGGAGCCACGAGCAGTACTTC,CASSYSGTGSHEQYF
NA,TRBJ1-1,TRBD1,TRBV30,TGTGCCTGGTGCCGGGACAGCTACACTGAAGCTTTCTTT,CAWCRDSYTEAFF
NA,TRBJ1-2,NA,TRBV6-6,TGTGCCAGCAGATCACCCGACAATTTTGGCTACACCTTC,CASRSPDNFGYTF
NA,TRBJ2-4,NA,TRBV25-1,TGTGCCAGCAGTGAGACGGGGTCGTGGAACATTCAGTACTTC,CASSETGSWNIQYF
NA,TRBJ2-7,TRBD2,TRBV2,TGTGCCAGCACTAACGCGGGAGGCTACGAGCAGTACTTC,CASTNAGGYEQYF
NA,TRBJ1-1,NA,TRBV28,TGTGCCAGCAGTTTCGGGGGGCCAGAAGCTTTCTTT,CASSFGGPEAFF
NA,TRBJ1-6,NA,TRBV7-6,TGTGCCAGCAGCTTAGACCAGGGAAGGAATTCACCCCTCCACTTT,CASSLDQGRNSPLHF
few,TRBJ2-3,TRBD2,TRBV4-1,TGCGCCAGCAGCCAAGAAGCCAGGACTAGCGGGGGACGGAATACGCAGTATTTT,CASSQEARTSGGRNTQYF
few,TRBJ2-7,NA,TRBV5-5,TGTGCCAGCAGCTTGCGGGGTAGCCTGTCGTCCGAGCAGTACTTC,CASSLRGSLSSEQYF
few,TRBJ1-1,TRBD1,TRBV18,TGTGCCAGCTCCCAGGGGACAGGGGTTGGGCGGAACACTGAAGCTTTCTTT,CASSQGTGVGRNTEAFF
NA,TRBJ2-3,NA,TRBV7-6,TGTGCCAGCAGCTTAGGGCCCGTCACAGATACGCAGTATTTT,CASSLGPVTDTQYF
NA,TRBJ2-7,TRBD2,TRBV6-6,TGTGCCAGCAGCTCCCCCGGGGAGGGCAACTACGAGCAGTACTTC,CASSSPGEGNYEQYF
NA,TRBJ1-1,NA,TRBV19,TGTGCCAGTAGTATTTACGATCCGGGACAAAGAGGGGACACTGAAGCTTTCTTT,CASSIYDPGQRGDTEAFF